This TCR beta chain was sequenced in a study of T cell responses to AZD1222 COVID-19 vaccine. The V and J ends lost 1 base and 0 bases respectively, with 4 bases between them. CDR1 is MGHRA and CDR2 is YSYEKL in the germline V gene. The CDR3 contains 14 residues. TCRdb's table, derived via immunoSEQ multiplex PCR, lists solely in-frame clones and lacks some. The sample shows under 100,000 clones, roughly nine tenths of them seen only once. The sequence was collected from an adult who received the AZD1222 COVID-19 vaccine. V usage is TRBV4-1 and J usage is TRBJ1-5; D ambiguous. Sequencing used peripheral blood, obtained 28 days after the second AZD1222 dose. Written as DNA, the CDR3 is TGCGCCAGCAGCCAAGCAACTAGCAATCAGCCCCAGCATTTT. The encoded protein is CASSQATSNQPQHF.